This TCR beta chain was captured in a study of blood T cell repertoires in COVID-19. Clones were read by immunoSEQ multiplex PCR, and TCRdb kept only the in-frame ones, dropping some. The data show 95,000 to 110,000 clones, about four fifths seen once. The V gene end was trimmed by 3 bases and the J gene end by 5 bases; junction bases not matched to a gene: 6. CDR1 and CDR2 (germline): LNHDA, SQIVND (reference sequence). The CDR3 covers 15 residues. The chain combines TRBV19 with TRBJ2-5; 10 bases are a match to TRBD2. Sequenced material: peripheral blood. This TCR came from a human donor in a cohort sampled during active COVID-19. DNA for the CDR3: TGTGCCAGTAGTATTCTAGCGGGGGCGGTGGAGACCCAGTACTTC. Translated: CASSILAGAVETQYF.